This T cell receptor beta chain was captured in a study of blood T cell repertoires in COVID-19 (dated by TCRdb to the early 2020s). With regard to the full study: The collaborator samples originated in the United States, Italy and Spain and spanned the acute and convalescent phases of COVID-19. The prospective study material was composed of cDNA or gDNA derived from T cells, B-cell-depleted T cells, or PBMCs. The dataset comprised deeply sampled blood TCRbeta repertoires from subjects exposed to, actively infected with, or recovered from COVID-19. The repertoires were released in a freely available public database meant as a resource for research on the immune response to SARS-CoV-2. Samples were obtained from the ongoing ImmuneRACE study (first 160 participants) and from about 1,300 subjects provided by 6 global collaborators. The sample metadata nearly always contained a de-identified subject ID, COVID-19 status, age in years and sex. Where HLA class I and class II types were available, the types were taken from metadata supplied by the sample provider, not from assay-based typing.

CDR1 is given as SGHVS and CDR2 as FQNEAQ, both from the germline V gene. V gives up 0 bases and J gives up 4 bases, and the segment between their germline ends measures 18 bases. The CDR3 spans 17 residues, from the cysteine through the phenylalanine. Only the CDR3 part of the read is kept: 51 bases, read in frame from the first base. This clone is a singleton in its sample. Which antigen it targets is not known. Base quality data are lacking; no much larger clone is found one base away. Each collaborating institution followed its own protocols to collect whole blood in K2EDTA tubes. For TCRbeta analysis, collaborators shipped samples as frozen whole blood, isolated PBMCs, or DNA extracted from either of those sample types. What the authors observed across the whole study: The quantity of clinical and demographic metadata differed by source and by participant and was supplied without curation.

The immunoSEQ Assay, a bias-controlled multiplex PCR, was used to amplify TCRbeta CDR3 regions from genomic DNA. In the original analysis: Nucleated cell counts per sample were estimated from amplification of reference gene primers within the assay. To quantify the absolute abundance of each unique TCRbeta CDR3 rearrangement, sequence reads were collapsed and filtered. Productive Simpson clonality was computed per sample as the square root of Simpson's diversity index over productive rearrangements. Sourced from immuneACCESS, this table was stored by TCRdb with only in-frame sequences that have V and J called. A share of the clones is absent; for the studies checked, an unresolved V gene accounts for under half, and the remainder has no known explanation. V and J calls and clone size are copied from that table; D and trimming were computed from the DNA. The table for this sample lists about 150,000 clones; 76% of them were counted only once. 3.5% to 4.5% of the sample is in the top ten clones.

The sample was peripheral blood. The receptor was isolated from an elderly woman with acute or convalescent COVID-19. The V and J genes are TRBV7-8 and TRBJ1-1; the best D guess is TRBD1, with 5 bases matching. The CDR3 region reads CASSLAFGIGVGTEAFF. The nucleotides are TGTGCCAGCAGCTTAGCGTTTGGCATAGGGGTGGGCACTGAAGCTTTCTTT.